This TCR beta chain was recovered during a study of Ad26.COV2.S vaccination and SARS-CoV-2 variants. Treatment of the sample: some 20 received Ad26.COV2.S at low or high dose, single or two shots; about five received placebo; per-sample allocation not given. After the first vaccine or placebo injection, samples were drawn on day 63. Produced via immunoSEQ multiplex PCR; TCRdb's table is partial and in-frame only. The sample lists 300,000 to 350,000 clones, around 89% occurring once. Losses at the gene ends were 5 bases for V and 13 bases for J; bases not matched to a gene: 5. Germline lookup yields CDR1 PRHDT and CDR2 FYEKMQ (reference sequence). CDR3 length equals 11 residues.

The source of this sequence is a person between 18 and 60 years old who received the Ad26.COV2.S COVID-19 vaccine or a placebo. Material: peripheral blood, obtained in a trial of Ad26.COV2.S vaccine versus placebo. This rearrangement joins TRBV13 to TRBJ1-1; 9 positions agree with TRBD1. The CDR3 sequence: CASSRTGGDFF. The CDR3 DNA is TGTGCCAGCAGCCGTACAGGGGGCGATTTCTTT.